The clone carrying this T cell receptor (beta chain) was picked up a small number of times. The CDR3 has 12 amino acids. V gave up 4 bases and J gave up 5 bases; unmatched junction bases: 4. CDR1 and CDR2 (germline): SQVTM, ANQGSEA. The data originate from a study of human T cells and chemical hapten exposure. The time point denotes: patch test 1, 2 weeks after DPC sensitization. Treatment meaning: therapeutic diphenylcyclopropenone sensitization with weekly scalp DPC. Those who donated were patients with alopecia, 18 to 70 years of age, and suitable for DPC. TCRdb independently ran MiXCR on the RACE reads; one entry per CDR3 protein. The table has around 50,000 distinct CDR3 sequences, about 9.3% seen once.

This sequence originates from a woman between 40 and 50 years old with alopecia areata. Some clones in this sample may be carry-over from other donors' samples. The sequenced sample was whole blood, obtained in connection with sensitization to the hapten diphenylcyclopropenone (DPC). J is TRBJ1-2 and V is TRBV29-1, with 7 bases that match TRBD1. The CDR3 DNA reads as TGCAGCGTTGTTGGGACAGCTTATGGCTACACCTTC. Its protein is CSVVGTAYGYTF.